The 7 T cell receptor beta chains listed next were all sequenced from one sample in a study of T-cell memory formation after mild COVID-19. TCRdb redid the calling of the 5' RACE reads with MiXCR, one entry per CDR3 protein. The repertoire holds roughly 550,000 distinct CDR3 sequences, with roughly 22% as singletons. Sequencing was carried out using PBMCs or a T cell subset sorted from them (not recorded which). Receptors originate from an adult woman who had mild COVID-19 (a few samples of this study predate the infection). Cell type and time point are not known.

This chain connects TRBV7-9 to TRBJ2-7; 11 nucleotides align to TRBD2. CDR1 SEHNR and CDR2 FQNEAQ come from the germline V gene (reference sequence). Trimming took 4 bases from V and 6 from J; bases not matched to a gene: 5. The CDR3 extends over 14 amino acids. CDR3 sequence: CASSSTSGISEQYF. CDR3 coding DNA: TGTGCCAGCAGCTCGACTAGCGGGATATCCGAGCAGTACTTC.

V and J are TRBV6-5 and TRBJ2-5; D is possibly TRBD1 (6 bases). Per germline, CDR1 MNHEY and CDR2 SVGAGI. The CDR3 consists of 16 residues. Trimming took off 4 bases at V and 4 bases at J, with 19 bases between the two ends. CDR3 amino acids: CASSSTGLGSGETQYF. The CDR3 coding sequence is TGTGCCAGCAGTTCAACAGGGTTGGGGAGTGGAGAGACCCAGTACTTC.

This chain uses TRBV10-3 with TRBJ1-2; the D is unclear. Germline V gene sequence: CDR1 ENHRY, CDR2 SYGVKD. V lost 3 bases, J lost 3 bases, and 8 bases lay in between. CDR3 size: 13 residues. CDR3 sequence reads: CAISEDNYYGYTF. The DNA of the CDR3 is TGTGCCATCAGTGAAGACAACTACTATGGCTACACCTTC.

This clonotype was counted between two and nine times. The chain recombines TRBV2 with TRBJ2-3; either TRBD1 or TRBD2 may supply D (6 bases each). This CDR3 has 15 amino acids. Germline CDR1 and CDR2: SNHLY and FYNNEI. V was cut by 5 bases and J by 4 bases, with 16 bases left in between. DNA of the CDR3: TGTGCCAGCAGTCTGGGGGGCATGAGGGCAGATACGCAGTATTTT. Translation: CASSLGGMRADTQYF.

In its sample, this clonotype was seen a few times. The chain joins TRBV6-5 to TRBJ1-2; 9 bases are a match to TRBD1. From germline, CDR1 is MNHEY and CDR2 SVGAGI. The CDR3 runs to 13 residues. V lost 5 bases, J lost 8 bases, and 6 bases stayed unmatched. CDR3 region: CASSGYGTGGYTF. In nucleotides, the CDR3 is TGTGCCAGCAGTGGATACGGGACAGGGGGCTACACCTTC.

This chain links TRBV4-1 with TRBJ1-2; D not certain. CDR1 is MGHRA, CDR2 YSYEKL, per germline. Trimming stripped 4 bases from V and 1 base from J, with 13 bases between. The CDR3 covers 15 residues. The CDR3 bases are TGCGCCAGCAGCCGCAAAGAAGAAGTTAACTATGGCTACACCTTC. Translated, it gives CASSRKEEVNYGYTF.

The chain employs TRBV12-3 or TRBV12-4 and TRBJ2-7, with D perhaps TRBD1 (6 bases). The CDR3 spans 16 residues. V lost 4 bases and J lost 6, with 22 bases in between. The CDR3 reads CASSSAWELQGGEQYF. CDR3 DNA sequence: TGTGCCAGCAGTTCAGCATGGGAATTACAGGGTGGCGAGCAGTACTTC.